This TCR beta chain was captured by sequencing in a study of CD8+ T cells in alopecia areata (dated by TCRdb to between 2018 and 2020). Concerning the study at large: The treated patients, all with moderate-to-severe alopecia areata, were enrolled in an open-label pilot trial of oral tofacitinib given at 5 to 10 mg twice daily. Biopsies were taken from tofacitinib-treated patients at baseline and at 4 and 24 weeks of treatment, and a later scalp biopsy was taken in several of the tofacitinib-treated patients. High-throughput TCRbeta sequencing was used to examine T cell clonal expansion in alopecia areata in both the C3H/HeJ mouse model and human patients. In humans, TCRbeta sequencing was performed on scalp tissue and on sorted CD4+ and CD8+ peripheral blood T cells from healthy controls and from patients with patchy or totalis/universalis alopecia areata. Disease severity in treated patients was measured with the SALT score, which quantifies the percentage of affected scalp surface area. RNA was obtained with the PAXgene miRNA kit for fixed scalp, the miRNeasy kit for PBMCs, and the RNeasy kit for mouse skin. TCRbeta CDR3 regions were amplified by immunoSEQ multiplex PCR using 35 Vbeta forward and 13 Jbeta reverse primers. Clonality in the scalp was compared among normal scalp (n=4), patchy alopecia areata scalp (n=8), and alopecia totalis/universalis scalp (n=8). Tofacitinib was administered for 6 to 18 months, and 6 months of follow-up off drug were then conducted to assess delayed response and recurrence. Findings and caveats that apply to the study as a whole: Shared TCR sequences between patients were less evident than in mice, which may be partly attributable to HLA diversity in the patient population. Compared with normal scalp, lesional scalp, particularly in alopecia totalis/universalis, had higher clonality and more expanded CD8+ clones, which suggests antigenic drive. Scalp TCR repertoire analysis is complicated because resident alphabeta T cells in normal human skin are also sequenced, whereas mouse skin is dominated by gammadelta T cells. The treated cohort was small, with a single nonresponder, so links between baseline CD8+ expansion and response need larger studies. During tofacitinib treatment, many expanded lesional clones stuck around in both scalp and blood, and this persistence may partly explain why relapse happens after treatment is stopped. With tofacitinib, both scalp clonality and the number of expanded CD8+ clones among the top 100 scalp clones went down significantly.

The library was obtained by the immunoSEQ multiplex PCR assay. RNA was extracted from all samples and reverse transcribed into cDNA as template for TCR sequencing. First-strand cDNA was synthesized using SuperScript III with a 2:1 mix of oligo-dT and random hexamers. A synthetic immune receptor repertoire was used to measure amplification bias, and any remaining bias was corrected computationally. In the original analysis: Raw reads were preprocessed to remove errors, and CDR3 was defined by IMGT conventions from the conserved cysteine to phenylalanine. To get clonality, Shannon entropy was normalized by log2 of the number of productive unique TCRs and the result was subtracted from 1. Whether scalp clones were CD4 or CD8 was inferred by matching scalp TCRbeta sequences against CD4 and CD8 repertoires sorted from blood. TCRdb re-hosts the immuneACCESS table, in-frame sequences only. Its copies lack some clones; in the studies checked, an unresolved V gene accounts for under half of them, and the cause for the rest is not known. V and J calls and clone size are copied from that table; D and trimming were computed from the DNA. Within this sample are about 140,000 clones, with roughly 80% of them counted one time only. In total, the top ten clones hold 20% to 30% of the sample.

The time point label corresponds to: approximately 4 weeks on oral tofacitinib. Read against the paper, the sample's treatment or condition label means: oral pan-JAK inhibitor, 5-10 mg twice daily. Peripheral blood and lesional scalp punch biopsies were obtained from patients with alopecia areata. PBMCs were isolated by density centrifugation and stained for CD3, CD4 and CD8, after which CD4+ and CD8+ T cells were sorted on a FACSAria. A word on this clone: What this receptor recognizes is not known. Base quality data are lacking; no much larger clone is found one base away.

V is shortened by 4 bases, J by 1 base, and the region joining them spans 16 bases. The CDR3 covers 15 residues, taking in both the cysteine and the phenylalanine. CDR3 DNA is the only sequence kept; it has 45 bases, read in frame from the first base. CDR1 and CDR2, per the germline V gene, are SQVTM and ANQGSEA. Sequenced here: CD8+ T cells sorted from blood, sampled at week 4, from a patient treated with tofacitinib. The chain links TRBV29-1 with TRBJ2-5; too little of a D gene remains to name it. The sequence was obtained from a human donor with alopecia areata. The DNA sequence reads TGCAGCGTTGTTATCCCGCAGGCCCCCCAAGAGACCCAGTACTTC. This translates into CSVVIPQAPQETQYF. Extended through the reference TRBV29-1 and TRBJ2-5 proteins, this CDR3 yields the full variable domain: SAVISQKPSRDICQRGTSLTIQCQVDSQVTMMFWYRQQPGQSLTLIATANQGSEATYESGFVIDKFPISRPNLTFSTLTVSNMSPEDSSIYLCSVVIPQAPQETQYFGPGTRLLVL.